A single sample is the source of the 32 T cell receptor beta chains below, sequenced in a study of blood T cell repertoires in COVID-19. Repertoires were generated with immunoSEQ multiplex PCR, while TCRdb's copy carries only in-frame clones and drops some. Of about 140,000 clones detected, 76% appear once; the ten largest clones hold roughly 4.7%. Sequenced input: peripheral blood. The receptor set was obtained from a woman of 80 years or more with active or convalescent COVID-19.

V is TRBV18 and J is TRBJ1-6, with D unclear. This CDR3 is 14 amino acids long. Germline-derived CDR1 and CDR2 are KGHSH and LQKENI. V was pared by 3 bases and J by 7 bases, with 10 bases between. The CDR3 sequence is CASSPAGTNSPLHF. CDR3 DNA sequence: TGTGCCAGCTCACCTGCGGGCACGAATTCACCCCTCCACTTT. Drawing the rest from reference TRBV18 and TRBJ1-6, the complete variable domain is NAGVMQNPRHLVRRRGQEARLRCSPMKGHSHVYWYRQLPEEGLKFMVYLQKENIIDESGMPKERFSAEFPKEGPSILRIQQVVRGDSAAYFCASSPAGTNSPLHFGNGTRLTVT.

The J gene is TRBJ1-2, the V gene TRBV5-4; D gene uncertain. V was trimmed by 2 bases and J by 4 bases, leaving 12 bases between them. Germline-derived CDR1 and CDR2 are SGHNT and YYREEE (reference sequence). CDR3 length: 14 residues. CDR3: CASSFRERIYGYTF. CDR3 in DNA: TGTGCCAGCAGCTTTCGAGAACGAATCTATGGCTACACCTTC.

The chain employs TRBV11-2 and TRBJ1-2; D is perhaps TRBD1 (5 bases). The CDR3 covers 13 residues. With 5 bases removed from V and 1 base from J, the gap between germline ends came to 8 bases. Germline CDR1 and CDR2: SGHAT and FQNNGV. The CDR3 DNA follows: TGTGCCAGCAGCACGGGGGGTAACTATGGCTACACCTTC. Translated: CASSTGGNYGYTF.

The chain uses TRBV5-1 and TRBJ2-3; D remains unclear. The CDR3 totals 13 residues. Trimming stripped 4 bases from V and 0 bases from J, with 6 bases between. Germline CDR1 reads SGHRS; CDR2 reads YFSETQ. CDR3 coding DNA: TGCGCCAGCAGCAATCCTAGCACAGATACGCAGTATTTT. The encoded protein is CASSNPSTDTQYF.

The count of this clone is one. The chain carries TRBV23-1 and TRBJ2-3; tentatively, D is TRBD1 (6 bases). TRBV23-1 is assigned to the ORF class and has an uncertain function. V lost 4 bases, J lost 0 bases, and 14 bases lay in between. CDR3 size: 16 residues. The DNA of the CDR3 is TGCGCCAGCAGTCCGACGACAGGACCTAGCACAGATACGCAGTATTTT. This sequence encodes CASSPTTGPSTDTQYF.

The chain links TRBV5-1 to TRBJ2-2; unclear D gene. Trimming left V 3 bases short and J 0 bases short, with 9 bases between. CDR1 is SGHRS and CDR2 is YFSETQ in the germline V gene. The CDR3 runs 15 residues. DNA of the CDR3: TGCGCCAGCAGCTCCCAATCCCCGAACACCGGGGAGCTGTTTTTT. Protein product: CASSSQSPNTGELFF.

V gene TRBV19 combines with J gene TRBJ2-7; TRBD1 might be the D (5 bases). The CDR3 has 13 residues. V lost 4 bases to trimming and J lost 0 bases, with 7 bases between them. Germline CDR1 and CDR2: LNHDA and SQIVND (reference sequence). CDR3 sequence reads: CASSRGLSYEQYF. The CDR3 nucleotides read TGTGCCAGTAGTAGGGGCCTCTCCTACGAGCAGTACTTC.

The chain recombines TRBV4-1 with TRBJ1-6; D is unclear. Germline CDR1 is MGHRA and CDR2 is YSYEKL. V lost 0 bases and J 6 bases, leaving 6 bases between the germline ends. The CDR3 is 14 amino acids. This CDR3 reads CASSQDWANSPLHF. In DNA form, the CDR3 reads TGCGCCAGCAGCCAAGATTGGGCTAATTCACCCCTCCACTTT.

The V call is TRBV28, the J call TRBJ1-6, with 7 bases matching TRBD1. CDR3 length: 15 residues. CDR1 and CDR2 from the germline V gene are MDHEN and SYDVKM. V lost 6 bases, J lost 1 base, and 3 bases stayed unmatched. The CDR3 sequence: CASRGQISYNSPLHF. CDR3 nucleotide sequence: TGTGCCAGCAGGGGACAGATTTCCTATAATTCACCCCTCCACTTT. The full variable domain, its missing parts supplied by reference TRBV28 and TRBJ1-6, is DVKVTQSSRYLVKRTGEKVFLECVQDMDHENMFWYRQDPGLGLRLIYFSYDVKMKEKGDIPEGYSVSREKKERFSLILESASTNQTSMYLCASRGQISYNSPLHFGNGTRLTVT.

The gene calls are TRBV2 and TRBJ2-6; TRBD1 matches 7 bases. The CDR3 runs to 16 residues. The germline gives CDR1 SNHLY, CDR2 FYNNEI. The junction had 6 bases not matched to a gene; V was cut back by 5 bases and J by 2 bases. CDR3 sequence reads: CASSTPTGAGANVLTF. The CDR3 nucleotides read TGTGCCAGCAGTACACCAACAGGGGCTGGGGCCAACGTCCTGACTTTC.

The chain couples TRBV5-1 to TRBJ2-3; TRBD2 matches 7 bases. The CDR3 has 15 amino acids. J gave up 3 bases and V 1 base, and 5 bases lay outside the gene matches. The germline gives CDR1 SGHRS, CDR2 YFSETQ. The CDR3: CASSLYPGGTDTQYF. CDR3 in DNA: TGCGCCAGCAGCTTGTACCCGGGGGGAACAGATACGCAGTATTTT.

The chain links TRBV4-2 to TRBJ2-1; 9 bases fit TRBD1. This CDR3 region has 15 residues. The germline gives CDR1 LGHNA, CDR2 YNFKEQ. After removal of 4 bases from V and 8 bases from J, the junction contained 9 bases not matched to a gene. The chain's CDR3 is CASSLGTGGLDEQFF. Written as DNA, the CDR3 is TGTGCCAGCAGCCTAGGAACAGGGGGCTTAGATGAGCAGTTCTTC.

The V call is TRBV19, the J call TRBJ1-6, with D unclear. Germline lookup yields CDR1 LNHDA and CDR2 SQIVND (reference sequence). The CDR3 contains 14 residues. This CDR3 reads CAASGLAGNSPLHF. The CDR3 coding sequence is TGTGCGGCGTCAGGTCTTGCGGGGAATTCACCCCTCCACTTT. The variable domain in full, with the rest retrieved from reference TRBV19 and TRBJ1-6, is DGGITQSPKYLFRKEGQNVTLSCEQNLNHDAMYWYRQDPGQGLRLIYYSQIVNDFQKGDIAEGYSVSREKKESFPLTVTSAQKNPTAFYLCAASGLAGNSPLHFGNGTRLTVT.

The chain couples TRBV5-8 to TRBJ2-2; 9 bases are shared with TRBD1. The CDR3 covers 15 residues. The V gene end was trimmed by 4 bases and the J gene end by 5 bases; junction bases not matched to a gene: 6. CDR1 SGHTS and CDR2 YDEGEE come from the germline V gene. Here the CDR3 DNA reads TGTGCCAGCAGCCACCGGGACAGGGTAACCGGGGAGCTGTTTTTT. This sequence encodes CASSHRDRVTGELFF.

The CDR3 here is CAISEATSTDTQYF. The CDR3 bases are TGTGCCATCAGTGAGGCTACTAGCACAGATACGCAGTATTTT. The rearrangement joins TRBV10-3 to TRBJ2-3; D remains ambiguous. Germline V gives CDR1 ENHRY, CDR2 SYGVKD. The CDR3 totals 14 residues. The ends were cut back, 2 bases at V and 0 bases at J, with 6 bases in the middle.

The genes are TRBV5-1 and TRBJ1-3; TRBD1 agrees at 7 bases. The CDR3 contains 17 residues. Germline V gene lookup returns CDR1 SGHRS and CDR2 YFSETQ. The V segment lost 3 bases and the J segment 3 bases; nucleotides outside the gene matches: 12. DNA for the CDR3: TGCGCCAGCAGCTCTATGACAGGGCCTTCGAGTGGAAACACCATATATTTT. It codes for CASSSMTGPSSGNTIYF.

This clone was observed a handful of times. The gene calls are TRBV15 and TRBJ2-7; 8 nucleotides line up with TRBD1. CDR1 and CDR2 (germline): LNHNV, YYDKDF (reference sequence). The CDR3 extends over 15 amino acids. The V gene end was trimmed by 4 bases and the J gene end by 4 bases; junction bases not matched to a gene: 9. CDR3 loop: CATSKDRGIVYEQYF. CDR3 in DNA: TGTGCCACCAGCAAAGACAGGGGTATAGTGTACGAGCAGTACTTC.

V gene TRBV2 combines with J gene TRBJ1-1, with D unresolved. The CDR3 totals 13 residues. Germline-derived CDR1 and CDR2 are SNHLY and FYNNEI. V dropped 6 bases and J dropped 1 base, with 9 bases sitting between them. CDR3 coding DNA: TGTGCCAGCAGCATCGAGGCGAACACTGAAGCTTTCTTT. It specifies CASSIEANTEAFF.

This chain links TRBV19 with TRBJ1-4, with D possibly being TRBD1 (6 bases). With 5 bases removed from V and 4 bases from J, the gap between germline ends came to 14 bases. The CDR3 contains 15 residues. Germline assignment: CDR1 LNHDA and CDR2 SQIVND (reference sequence). CDR3 in amino acids: CASSRTTGYNEKLFF. DNA for the CDR3: TGTGCCAGTAGTCGAACGACAGGCTATAATGAAAAACTGTTTTTT.

The table lists this clone with a count of one. The chain links TRBV30 to TRBJ1-1; a weak D match, TRBD1 (5 bases). This CDR3 region has 15 residues. Germline assignment: CDR1 GTSNPN and CDR2 SVGIG (reference sequence). Between the trimmed V and J ends, which lost 7 bases and 0 bases, there was a span of 18 bases. DNA of the CDR3: TGTGCCTACACTGCGGGGGGAAGAATGAACACTGAAGCTTTCTTT. Its translation: CAYTAGGRMNTEAFF. The complete variable domain, with remaining parts taken from reference TRBV30 and TRBJ1-1, reads SQTIHQWPATLVQPVGSPLSLECTVEGTSNPNLYWYRQAAGRGLQLLFYSVGIGQISSEVPQNLSASRPQDRQFILSSKKLLLSDSGFYLCAYTAGGRMNTEAFFGQGTRLTVV.

V usage is TRBV11-2 and J usage is TRBJ1-1; no clear D gene. Deletions cut 1 base from V and 1 base from J, with 10 bases between. The CDR3 covers 15 residues. The V gene's germline CDR1 is SGHAT and CDR2 FQNNGV. CDR3 sequence: CASSLAAGQNTEAFF. CDR3 bases: TGTGCCAGCAGCTTAGCGGCAGGTCAGAACACTGAAGCTTTCTTT. Together with reference TRBV11-2 and TRBJ1-1, the CDR3 gives the full variable domain: EAGVAQSPRYKIIEKRQSVAFWCNPISGHATLYWYQQILGQGPKLLIQFQNNGVVDDSQLPKDRFSAERLKGVDSTLKIQPAKLEDSAVYLCASSLAAGQNTEAFFGQGTRLTVV.

The chain joins TRBV7-2 to TRBJ1-3; no clear D. The CDR3 has 14 residues. Germline lookup yields CDR1 SGHTA and CDR2 FQGNSA. Deletions cut 5 bases from V and 6 bases from J, with 14 bases between. DNA of the CDR3: TGTGCCAGCAGCCCCCAACCCGTGGCAAACACCATATATTTT. As protein: CASSPQPVANTIYF.

The genes are TRBV7-6 and TRBJ2-5; 9 bases line up with TRBD1. The CDR3 consists of 17 residues. CDR1 and CDR2 (germline): SGHVS, FNYEAQ. The V segment lost 4 bases and the J segment 4 bases; nucleotides outside the gene matches: 13. The CDR3 is CASSSLVGTGRRETQYF. CDR3 sequence (DNA): TGTGCCAGCAGCTCATTAGTGGGGACAGGGAGGCGAGAGACCCAGTACTTC.

The chain recombines TRBV28 with TRBJ1-2; 8 positions match TRBD1. CDR3 length: 14 residues. Germline CDR1 and CDR2: MDHEN and SYDVKM. V lost 2 bases to trimming and J lost 5 bases; unmatched junction nucleotides: 4. In nucleotides, the CDR3 is TGTGCCAGCAGTTTACAGGGGGCGCCTTATGGCTACACCTTC. Protein product: CASSLQGAPYGYTF.

The chain combines TRBV27 with TRBJ1-3; possibly TRBD1 for D (5 bases). The CDR3 contains 13 residues. Trimming shortened V by 5 bases and J by 4 bases, and 9 bases separated the two germline ends. CDR1 is MNHEY and CDR2 is SMNVEV in the germline V gene (reference sequence). The CDR3 protein is CASSERQGNTIYF. CDR3 nucleotides: TGTGCCAGCAGTGAAAGACAGGGAAACACCATATATTTT.

J is TRBJ2-7 and V is TRBV3-1 (or the pseudogene TRBV3-2); 7 bases map to TRBD2. V was clipped by 4 bases and J by 5 bases; unmatched bases: 8. The CDR3 spans 14 residues. Germline loops: CDR1 LGHDT, CDR2 YNNKEL (reference sequence). The CDR3 DNA reads TGTGCCAGCAGCCCTTTGGCAGGGAGGGACGAGCAGTACTTC. This codes for CASSPLAGRDEQYF.

This clone is a singleton in its sample. The V gene is TRBV12-5, the J gene TRBJ1-1; D remains unclear. The CDR3 has 14 residues. Germline CDR1 LGHNT, CDR2 FRNRAP. V lost 4 bases, J lost 1 base, and 10 bases lay in between. In nucleotides, the CDR3 is TGTGCTAGTGGTTCCGGTGGGCGGAACACTGAAGCTTTCTTT. It codes for CASGSGGRNTEAFF.

This chain uses TRBV4-2 with TRBJ2-3; 12 nucleotides align to TRBD2. Germline values: CDR1 LGHNA, CDR2 YNFKEQ. J gave up 6 bases and V 1 base, and 5 bases lay outside the gene matches. The CDR3 length is 16 residues. The CDR3 loop is CASSQAGTSGWDTQYF. As DNA, the CDR3 is TGTGCCAGCAGCCAAGCCGGGACTAGCGGGTGGGATACGCAGTATTTT.

The chain carries TRBV18 and TRBJ1-3; 8 nucleotides align to TRBD1. Germline CDR1 is KGHSH and CDR2 is LQKENI. Trimming cost V 0 bases and J 2 bases; bases outside gene matches: 0. The length of the CDR3 is 15 residues. CDR3 loop: CASSPPTGAGNTIYF. The CDR3 DNA follows: TGTGCCAGCTCACCACCGACAGGGGCTGGAAACACCATATATTTT.

The V call is TRBV19, the J call TRBJ1-1, with TRBD1 matching over 7 bases. The CDR3 length is 15 residues. V lost 1 base and J lost 3; bases outside the gene matches: 5. Germline CDR1 LNHDA, CDR2 SQIVND (reference sequence). The CDR3 nucleotides are TGTGCCAGTAGTATAGGGACAGGTAGGGACACTGAAGCTTTCTTT. This translates into CASSIGTGRDTEAFF.

This chain uses TRBV10-3 with TRBJ2-7; 8 nucleotides agree with TRBD1. V dropped 2 bases and J dropped 2; count of bases not matched to a gene: 5. The length of the CDR3 is 15 residues. Germline V gene data show CDR1 as ENHRY and CDR2 as SYGVKD. The CDR3 region has the DNA TGTGCCATCAGTGAGGACAGGGGACCGACCTACGAGCAGTACTTC. Translated, it gives CAISEDRGPTYEQYF.

This clone came up once. The chain couples TRBV5-4 to TRBJ2-1; 11 bases are a match to TRBD1. Germline V gene sequence: CDR1 SGHNT, CDR2 YYREEE (reference sequence). V shed 3 bases and J 8 bases; nucleotides not matched to a gene: 7. This CDR3 contains 15 residues. The CDR3 nucleotides read TGTGCCAGCAGCTCCGGACAGGGGGCTAGGGATGAGCAGTTCTTC. Translated, it gives CASSSGQGARDEQFF.